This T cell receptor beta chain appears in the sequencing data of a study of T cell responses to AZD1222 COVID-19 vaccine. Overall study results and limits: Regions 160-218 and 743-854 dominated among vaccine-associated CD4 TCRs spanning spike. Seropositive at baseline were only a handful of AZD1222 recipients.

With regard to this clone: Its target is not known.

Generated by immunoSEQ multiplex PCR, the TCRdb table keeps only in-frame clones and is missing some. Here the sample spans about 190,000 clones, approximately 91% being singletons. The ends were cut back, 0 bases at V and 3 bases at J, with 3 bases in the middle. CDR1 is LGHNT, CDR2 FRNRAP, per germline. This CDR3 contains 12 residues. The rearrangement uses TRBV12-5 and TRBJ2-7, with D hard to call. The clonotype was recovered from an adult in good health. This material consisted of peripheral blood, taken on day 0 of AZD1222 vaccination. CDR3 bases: TGTGCTAGTGGTTTGGTACTCTACGAGCAGTACTTC. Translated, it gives CASGLVLYEQYF.